The 22 T cell receptor beta chains below all came from one sample that was sequenced in a study of OX40 agonist ivuxolimab in advanced cancers. Assay used: immunoSEQ multiplex PCR; TCRdb lists only in-frame clones, some missing. The sample lists around 80,000 clones, about 88% occurring once. The input for sequencing was CD4+ or CD8+ T cells sorted from blood, taken in a trial of the OX40 agonist ivuxolimab. Receptor source: an adult with an advanced solid tumor such as melanoma, head and neck, liver or kidney cancer.

In DNA form, the CDR3 reads TGTGCCAGCCGGACTAGCTCAGATACGCAGTATTTT. Translation gives CASRTSSDTQYF. The V gene is TRBV6-5, the J gene TRBJ2-3, with 8 nucleotides matching TRBD2. Per germline, CDR1 MNHEY and CDR2 SVGAGI. The CDR3 has 12 amino acids. V lost 8 bases, J lost 4 bases, and 2 bases stayed unmatched.

Here the CDR3 reads CASSLPGSWGNTEAFF. For the CDR3, the DNA is TGTGCCAGCAGCTTGCCAGGGAGTTGGGGGAACACTGAAGCTTTCTTT. The chain is built from TRBV5-6 and TRBJ1-1, with TRBD1 as a possible D gene (5 bases). V gave up 1 base and J gave up 1 base, with 14 bases separating them. The CDR3 loop spans 16 amino acids. In germline, CDR1 is SGHDT, CDR2 YYEEEE. Supplemented by reference TRBV5-6 and TRBJ1-1, the full variable domain reads DAGVTQSPTHLIKTRGQQVTLRCSPKSGHDTVSWYQQALGQGPQFIFQYYEEEERQRGNFPDRFSGHQFPNYSSELNVNALLLGDSALYLCASSLPGSWGNTEAFFGQGTRLTVV.

The J gene is TRBJ2-3, the V gene TRBV10-1, with D possibly being TRBD1 (5 bases). Germline V lookup: CDR1 WNHNN, CDR2 SYGVQD (reference sequence). V was shortened by 4 bases and J by 3 bases, with 17 bases between the two germline ends. The CDR3 length is 16 residues. Written as DNA, the CDR3 is TGCGCCAGCAGTGCAGGGCTTTCTAGGTTTACAGATACGCAGTATTTT. Residues: CASSAGLSRFTDTQYF.

This chain uses TRBV7-2 with TRBJ2-3; TRBD2 might be the D (5 bases). Germline assignment: CDR1 SGHTA and CDR2 FQGNSA. The germline V and J ends were trimmed by 2 bases and 3 bases, with 15 bases remaining between them. The CDR3 runs to 16 residues. CDR3 sequence reads: CASSLTPRGGTDTQYF. The CDR3 bases are TGTGCCAGCAGCTTAACCCCCCGGGGTGGGACAGATACGCAGTATTTT.

V gene TRBV10-2 combines with J gene TRBJ2-5, with a possible D match to TRBD1 (5 bases). Germline loops: CDR1 WSHSY, CDR2 SAAADI. Trimming shortened V by 0 bases and J by 4 bases, and 18 bases separated the two germline ends. The CDR3 runs to 17 residues. CDR3 bases: TGCGCCAGCAGTGAGTCTCCTTTTAAGGGGCCCCGAGAGACCCAGTACTTC. Translation: CASSESPFKGPRETQYF.

The chain couples TRBV19 to TRBJ1-5; no clear D. CDR1 LNHDA and CDR2 SQIVND come from the germline V gene (reference sequence). V was trimmed by 2 bases and J by 3 bases, leaving 11 bases between them. The CDR3 length is 15 residues. The CDR3 sequence: CASSIRPGPNQPQHF. The CDR3 DNA reads TGTGCCAGTAGTATAAGGCCTGGCCCCAATCAGCCCCAGCATTTT. The full variable domain, completed using reference TRBV19 and TRBJ1-5, is DGGITQSPKYLFRKEGQNVTLSCEQNLNHDAMYWYRQDPGQGLRLIYYSQIVNDFQKGDIAEGYSVSREKKESFPLTVTSAQKNPTAFYLCASSIRPGPNQPQHFGDGTRLSIL.

The V gene is TRBV20-1, the J gene TRBJ2-5; D perhaps matches TRBD2 (5 bases). Germline V CDR1 and CDR2: DFQATT, SNEGSKA (reference sequence). The CDR3 covers 11 residues. Trimming left V 1 base short and J 5 bases short, with 5 bases between. In nucleotides, the CDR3 is TGCAGTGCTAGAGGGAGGGAGACCCAGTACTTC. Translation: CSARGRETQYF.

CDR3 in DNA: TGTGCCAGCAGTTACTCAGGCGGGTATTCAGGCGAGCAGTACTTC. Translating it yields CASSYSGGYSGEQYF. The chain joins TRBV6-5 to TRBJ2-7; the D gene is possibly TRBD2 (5 bases). Germline V gives CDR1 MNHEY, CDR2 SVGAGI. The CDR3 covers 15 residues. The V and J ends lost 0 bases and 6 bases respectively, with 15 bases between them.

This rearrangement joins TRBV19 to TRBJ1-1; the D gene is possibly TRBD1 (6 bases). Germline V gene sequence: CDR1 LNHDA, CDR2 SQIVND (reference sequence). Trimming cost V 7 bases and J 2 bases, with 11 bases left between them. This CDR3 region has 13 residues. CDR3 in DNA: TGTGCCAGTACGGGGGCGAGAAACACTGAAGCTTTCTTT. Translation: CASTGARNTEAFF.

This chain connects TRBV5-1 to TRBJ2-7; 9 nucleotides match TRBD2. Germline assignment: CDR1 SGHRS and CDR2 YFSETQ. The CDR3 covers 13 residues. The J segment lost 5 bases and the V segment lost 4 bases, leaving 4 bases of the junction unmatched. The CDR3: CASSQREVNEQYF. CDR3 in DNA: TGCGCCAGCAGCCAGCGGGAGGTGAACGAGCAGTACTTC.

The V gene is TRBV20-1, the J gene TRBJ1-1; D is unclear. Trimming left V 5 bases short and J 3 bases short, with 7 bases between. Germline CDR1 is DFQATT and CDR2 is SNEGSKA (reference sequence). This CDR3 has 11 amino acids. CDR3: CSAGEDTEAFF. The DNA for the CDR3 is TGCAGTGCTGGGGAAGACACTGAAGCTTTCTTT.

In its sample, this clone was seen a few times. The chain has TRBV7-2 and TRBJ2-1; 9 nucleotides match TRBD1. V lost 6 bases to trimming and J lost 2 bases; unmatched junction nucleotides: 8. The CDR3 loop spans 16 amino acids. CDR1 is SGHTA, CDR2 FQGNSA, per germline. This CDR3 is CASRKPGQGTYNEQFF. The CDR3 DNA sequence: TGTGCCAGCAGAAAACCGGGACAGGGAACCTACAATGAGCAGTTCTTC.

This chain uses TRBV5-1 with TRBJ2-2; 13 bases match TRBD2. Germline V gene sequence: CDR1 SGHRS, CDR2 YFSETQ. The CDR3 contains 16 residues. The V gene end was trimmed by 6 bases and the J gene end by 3 bases; junction bases not matched to a gene: 5. The CDR3, as DNA: TGCGCCAGCACCGGACTAGCGGGAGTCGACACCGGGGAGCTGTTTTTT. It yields the protein CASTGLAGVDTGELFF.

This chain joins TRBV30 and TRBJ2-2, with 11 nucleotides matching TRBD2. CDR3 length: 14 residues. Germline CDR1 and CDR2: GTSNPN and SVGIG (reference sequence). V trimming: 3 bases; J trimming: 8 bases; junction bases outside the gene matches: 5. In DNA, the CDR3 is TGTGCCTGGAGGGGACTAGCGGTCGGGGGGGAGCTGTTTTTT. It translates to CAWRGLAVGGELFF.

The chain joins TRBV5-5 to TRBJ1-4, with a weak D call TRBD1 (6 bases). This CDR3 region has 17 residues. V was clipped by 3 bases and J by 0 bases, with 15 bases between them. CDR1 SGHKS and CDR2 YYEKEE come from the germline V gene (reference sequence). For the CDR3, the DNA is TGTGCCAGCAGCTCCAGGGGTCAGATTTCAACTAATGAAAAACTGTTTTTT. It yields the protein CASSSRGQISTNEKLFF.

This chain uses TRBV2 with TRBJ2-1, with 10 bases that match TRBD2. Germline values: CDR1 SNHLY, CDR2 FYNNEI. The CDR3 has 19 amino acids. Germline trimming cut 6 bases from V and 0 bases from J; bases unmatched to any gene: 14. CDR3 residues: CASRGPAGGPAGSYNEQFF. The CDR3 nucleotides read TGTGCCAGCAGGGGCCCAGCGGGGGGGCCTGCCGGCTCCTACAATGAGCAGTTCTTC.

The rearrangement links TRBV11-2 to TRBJ2-7; TRBD2 agrees at 7 bases. CDR3 length equals 15 residues. Unmatched junction bases numbered 4, after V lost 1 base and J lost 1 base. Germline CDR1 reads SGHAT; CDR2 reads FQNNGV. CDR3 amino acids: CASSLGVAGSYEQYF. The CDR3 DNA reads as TGTGCCAGCAGCTTAGGGGTAGCGGGTTCCTACGAGCAGTACTTC.

The gene calls are TRBV7-9 and TRBJ2-6; 8 bases fit TRBD1. Trimming took 3 bases from V and 3 from J; bases not matched to a gene: 7. The CDR3 consists of 17 residues. Germline V gene lookup returns CDR1 SEHNR and CDR2 FQNEAQ (reference sequence). In nucleotides, the CDR3 is TGTGCCAGCAGCTTCTTGACAGGGGTAAATGGGGCCAACGTCCTGACTTTC. Translated: CASSFLTGVNGANVLTF.

This chain uses TRBV6-5 with TRBJ2-1; 9 nucleotides agree with TRBD2. Per germline, CDR1 MNHEY and CDR2 SVGAGI. J was trimmed by 5 bases and V by 4 bases; bases with no gene match: 9. The CDR3 is 16 amino acids. CDR3 sequence (DNA): TGTGCCAGCAGTTTGATTAGCGGGAGCTTAAACAATGAGCAGTTCTTC. Its translation is CASSLISGSLNNEQFF.

The CDR3 DNA reads TGTGCCAGCACCCTTAGGCTTGGGTCAGTAAACACTGAAGCTTTCTTT. This sequence encodes CASTLRLGSVNTEAFF. V and J are TRBV11-2 and TRBJ1-1; no clear D gene. CDR3 length: 16 amino acids. V dropped 7 bases and J dropped 2 bases, with 20 bases sitting between them. Germline V gives CDR1 SGHAT, CDR2 FQNNGV.

The V gene is TRBV9, the J gene TRBJ1-2, with 9 bases matching TRBD1. The CDR3 consists of 17 residues. Germline CDR1 reads SGDLS; CDR2 reads YYNGEE. The V gene end was trimmed by 0 bases and the J gene end by 4 bases; junction bases not matched to a gene: 10. The CDR3 region has the DNA TGTGCCAGCAGCGTAGGAACAGGGGGCCCCACCGGCTATGGCTACACCTTC. Translation: CASSVGTGGPTGYGYTF. Full variable domain (rest looked up from reference TRBV9 and TRBJ1-2): DSGVTQTPKHLITATGQRVTLRCSPRSGDLSVYWYQQSLDQGLQFLIQYYNGEERAKGNILERFSAQQFPDLHSELNLSSLELGDSALYFCASSVGTGGPTGYGYTFGSGTRLTVV.

The sample holds a few counts of this clone. The chain combines TRBV2 with TRBJ1-5; D gene uncertain. CDR3 size: 13 residues. V lost 6 bases to trimming and J lost 9 bases, with 15 bases between them. The germline CDR1 and CDR2 sequences are SNHLY and FYNNEI. The CDR3: CASRGSPSGPQHF. The CDR3 DNA is TGTGCCAGCAGAGGGTCCCCGTCCGGGCCCCAGCATTTT.